What follows are 17 T cell receptor beta chains derived from one specimen sequenced in a study of PD-L1 blockade in urothelial cancer. Data came from immunoSEQ multiplex PCR; TCRdb stores just in-frame clones and leaves some out. The sample records 90,000 to 120,000 clones, about nine tenths being singletons. This sample comprised PBMCs, obtained around atezolizumab (anti-PD-L1) treatment. The receptors were sampled from a woman of 80 years or more with urothelial cancer.

The V gene is TRBV18, the J gene TRBJ2-7; 7 bases align to TRBD2. Germline assignment: CDR1 KGHSH and CDR2 LQKENI. With V trimmed by 2 bases and J by 0 bases, 7 bases remained unmatched. The CDR3 length is 16 residues. The CDR3 DNA sequence: TGTGCCAGCTCACCAAGGTGGGGGGGGGACTCCTACGAGCAGTACTTC. The encoded protein is CASSPRWGGDSYEQYF. Supplemented by reference TRBV18 and TRBJ2-7, the full variable domain reads NAGVMQNPRHLVRRRGQEARLRCSPMKGHSHVYWYRQLPEEGLKFMVYLQKENIIDESGMPKERFSAEFPKEGPSILRIQQVVRGDSAAYFCASSPRWGGDSYEQYFGPGTRLTVT.

The chain has TRBV9 and TRBJ1-2; TRBD1 matches at 7 bases. The CDR3 spans 14 residues. Germline-derived CDR1 and CDR2 are SGDLS and YYNGEE. V was pared by 4 bases and J by 5 bases, with 8 bases of the junction left unmatched. The CDR3 region is CASSPRQGGYGYTF. The CDR3 DNA is TGTGCCAGCAGCCCAAGACAGGGCGGGTATGGCTACACCTTC.

V usage is TRBV6-5 and J usage is TRBJ1-1; 11 nucleotides agree with TRBD1. This CDR3 is 13 amino acids long. The J segment lost 10 bases and the V segment lost 2 bases, leaving 3 bases of the junction unmatched. Per the germline V gene, CDR1 is MNHEY and CDR2 is SVGAGI. The CDR3 DNA reads as TGTGCCAGCAGTTACCCGGACAGGGGGCCAGCTTTCTTT. Translation: CASSYPDRGPAFF.

This sequence joins TRBV19 and TRBJ2-1; 9 bases are shared with TRBD1. The germline V gene encodes CDR1 LNHDA and CDR2 SQIVND (reference sequence). The CDR3 is 15 residues long. Losses at the gene ends were 6 bases for V and 4 bases for J; bases not matched to a gene: 7. The CDR3 is CASRSGQGLYNEQFF. CDR3 in DNA: TGTGCCAGTAGGTCCGGACAGGGGCTATACAATGAGCAGTTCTTC.

The genes are TRBV19 and TRBJ2-2; 9 bases agree with TRBD2. V was clipped by 5 bases and J by 4 bases; unmatched bases: 5. Germline CDR1 LNHDA, CDR2 SQIVND (reference sequence). The CDR3 length is 15 residues. The CDR3 DNA reads TGTGCCAGTAGTTATAGCGGGAGTTCCACCGGGGAGCTGTTTTTT. Its translation is CASSYSGSSTGELFF.

The chain carries TRBV5-1 and TRBJ2-7, with 12 positions matching TRBD1. V lost 0 bases and J lost 10; bases outside the gene matches: 8. Germline V lookup: CDR1 SGHRS, CDR2 YFSETQ. The CDR3 contains 15 residues. Written as DNA, the CDR3 is TGCGCCAGCAGCTTGGAGGGACAGGGGGCGGGTACACAGTACTTC. Translation: CASSLEGQGAGTQYF.

This sequence joins TRBV10-3 and TRBJ2-1; TRBD1 aligns across 8 bases. The V and J ends lost 6 bases and 9 bases, in that order; junction bases with no gene match: 7. The CDR3 consists of 13 residues. Looked up from germline, CDR1 is ENHRY and CDR2 is SYGVKD. Here the CDR3 reads CAIRGQGGGEQFF. CDR3 DNA: TGTGCCATCAGAGGACAGGGCGGTGGTGAGCAGTTCTTC.

In the case of this clone: This same CDR3 is encoded by further DNA sequences in the sample. The rearrangement uses TRBV7-2 and TRBJ2-1; 9 positions agree with TRBD2. J gave up 0 bases and V 5 bases, and 5 bases lay outside the gene matches. The CDR3 has 16 residues. CDR1 is SGHTA and CDR2 is FQGNSA in the germline V gene. CDR3 loop: CASSPTSGSSYNEQFF. The CDR3 DNA sequence: TGTGCCAGCAGCCCGACTAGCGGAAGCTCCTACAATGAGCAGTTCTTC. The entire variable domain, with the rest obtained from reference TRBV7-2 and TRBJ2-1, is as follows: GAGVSQSPSNKVTEKGKDVELRCDPISGHTALYWYRQSLGQGLEFLIYFQGNSAPDKSGLPSDRFSAERTGGSVSTLTIQRTQQEDSAVYLCASSPTSGSSYNEQFFGPGTRLTVL.

The V call is TRBV28, the J call TRBJ1-4; unclear D gene. The CDR3 has 12 residues. V was shortened by 5 bases and J by 8 bases, with 9 bases between the two germline ends. Germline values: CDR1 MDHEN, CDR2 SYDVKM. Here the CDR3 DNA reads TGTGCCAGCAGTACACAGTTAGAAAAACTGTTTTTT. This translates into CASSTQLEKLFF. The whole variable domain, remainder taken from reference TRBV28 and TRBJ1-4, is DVKVTQSSRYLVKRTGEKVFLECVQDMDHENMFWYRQDPGLGLRLIYFSYDVKMKEKGDIPEGYSVSREKKERFSLILESASTNQTSMYLCASSTQLEKLFFGSGTQLSVL.

The chain joins TRBV29-1 to TRBJ2-2; 10 bases fit TRBD1. Germline V gene data show CDR1 as SQVTM and CDR2 as ANQGSEA. The CDR3 runs to 17 residues. With 6 bases clipped from V and 6 bases from J, the junction kept 16 bases outside the gene matches. CDR3 region: CSVVGPPRGQGAGELFF. The CDR3 coding sequence is TGCAGCGTCGTAGGACCCCCTCGCGGACAGGGGGCCGGGGAGCTGTTTTTT.

This rearrangement joins TRBV7-6 to TRBJ2-1, with a tentative D call TRBD2 (6 bases). There are 21 residues in the CDR3. CDR1 and CDR2 from the germline V gene are SGHVS and FNYEAQ. Trimming pared 1 base from V and 7 bases from J, leaving 32 bases between. The CDR3 here is CASSLGIKSGWAAGPLNEQFF. The DNA of the CDR3 is TGTGCCAGCAGCTTAGGAATTAAGTCGGGGTGGGCGGCGGGGCCTCTGAATGAGCAGTTCTTC.

This clone was seen just once. This chain's CDR3 is CASSLARQGTSGRASQYF. DNA of the CDR3: TGCGCCAGCAGCTTGGCCAGGCAGGGGACTAGCGGGAGGGCCTCGCAGTATTTT. The chain is built from TRBV5-1 and TRBJ2-3, with TRBD2 matching 16 bases. J gave up 10 bases and V 0 bases, and 11 bases lay outside the gene matches. CDR3 size: 18 residues. Germline CDR1 is SGHRS and CDR2 is YFSETQ.

V usage is TRBV7-3 and J usage is TRBJ2-2; 9 bases line up with TRBD2. This CDR3 contains 15 residues. V trimming: 2 bases; J trimming: 7 bases; junction bases outside the gene matches: 5. Per the germline V gene, CDR1 is SGHTA and CDR2 is FQGTGA. The CDR3 is CASSLGASGDGELFF. In DNA, the CDR3 is TGTGCCAGCAGCTTAGGGGCTAGCGGGGACGGGGAGCTGTTTTTT.

The chain recombines TRBV5-4 with TRBJ1-1; D might be TRBD1 (6 bases). V was trimmed by 2 bases and J by 5 bases, leaving 13 bases between them. Per the germline V gene, CDR1 is SGHNT and CDR2 is YYREEE (reference sequence). This CDR3 is built from 14 residues. CDR3 residues: CASSLYRVRTEAFF. CDR3 sequence (DNA): TGTGCCAGCAGCTTATACAGGGTCAGGACTGAAGCTTTCTTT.

There are a few counts of this clone. This rearrangement joins TRBV5-4 to TRBJ2-7, with 7 bases aligning to TRBD1. The germline V gene has CDR1 SGHNT and CDR2 YYREEE (reference sequence). The trim removed 5 bases at V and 2 bases at J, leaving 7 bases unmatched. The CDR3 consists of 14 residues. CDR3 amino acids: CASSSKQGTYEQYF. CDR3 nucleotide sequence: TGTGCCAGCAGTTCCAAACAGGGGACCTACGAGCAGTACTTC. Full variable domain (missing parts from reference TRBV5-4 and TRBJ2-7): ETGVTQSPTHLIKTRGQQVTLRCSSQSGHNTVSWYQQALGQGPQFIFQYYREEENGRGNFPPRFSGLQFPNYSSELNVNALELDDSALYLCASSSKQGTYEQYFGPGTRLTVT.

Here the CDR3 DNA reads TGTGCCAGCAGATTGGAGGGGGGGACTAGCCTTGGGGAGCAGTTCTTC. Encoded protein: CASRLEGGTSLGEQFF. The chain combines TRBV2 with TRBJ2-1; 9 bases align to TRBD2. The CDR3 sequence is 16 residues long. Germline V gives CDR1 SNHLY, CDR2 FYNNEI. The trim removed 6 bases at V and 10 bases at J, leaving 16 bases unmatched. The full variable domain, completed using reference TRBV2 and TRBJ2-1, is EPEVTQTPSHQVTQMGQEVILRCVPISNHLYFYWYRQILGQKVEFLVSFYNNEISEKSEIFDDQFSVERPDGSNFTLKIRSTKLEDSAMYFCASRLEGGTSLGEQFFGPGTRLTVL.

V gene TRBV15 combines with J gene TRBJ1-4; 8 nucleotides agree with TRBD1. CDR3 length equals 19 residues. CDR1 is LNHNV and CDR2 is YYDKDF in the germline V gene (reference sequence). Trimming at V came to 3 bases and at J to 4 bases, leaving 16 bases not matched to a gene. CDR3 DNA sequence: TGTGCCACCAGCAGGGGGTGGACCGGGACAGGAACCGTTAATGAAAAACTGTTTTTT. Its translation: CATSRGWTGTGTVNEKLFF.